A selection of T cell receptor beta chains follows, all from one sample in a study of OX40 agonist ivuxolimab in advanced cancers. Assay: immunoSEQ multiplex PCR; the TCRdb copy retains only in-frame clones and omits some. The sample holds some 50,000 clones, around 88% seen once. Material: CD4+ or CD8+ T cells sorted from blood, obtained in a trial of the OX40 agonist ivuxolimab. These receptor sequences come from an adult with an advanced solid tumor such as melanoma, head and neck, liver or kidney cancer. Each CDR3 is given with its conserved first and last residue. Clone size is stated in some rows and not others, as once, few, many or a class when expanded.

V gene,clone size,J gene,CDR3 protein
TRBV19,.,TRBJ1-4,CASNWGLNEKLFF
TRBV5-1,.,TRBJ1-1,CASSLFQGDTEAFF
TRBV5-6,.,TRBJ1-6,CASSLGGDSLNSPLHF
TRBV27,.,TRBJ1-2,CATLNGPPRYGYTF
TRBV19,.,TRBJ1-3,CASKEARPSGNTIYF
TRBV19,.,TRBJ1-1,CATYRDRGLVTEAFF
TRBV6-5,.,TRBJ2-7,CASSPGGSGEQYF
TRBV10-3,.,TRBJ2-5,CAISSAERLAEETQYF
TRBV4-1,.,TRBJ2-2,CASSQDLSAASGGAGVTGELFF
TRBV11-2,.,TRBJ2-7,CASSPLLPGRAEQYF
TRBV27,.,TRBJ2-1,CASSLETGTPTYNEQFF
TRBV5-1,.,TRBJ1-1,CASSLEGGREAFF
TRBV5-4,once,TRBJ1-4,CASSLGQGNEKLFF
TRBV5-1,.,TRBJ2-3,CASSFGGGFPGTDTQYF
TRBV6-1,.,TRBJ1-1,CASKAGTGGTEAFF
TRBV28,.,TRBJ2-7,CASSFAGSSYEQYF
TRBV6-1,once,TRBJ1-2,CASSDIGGDGYTF
TRBV19,.,TRBJ2-3,CASSIYGGNDYTDTQYF
TRBV7-9,.,TRBJ2-7,CASSPESSYEQYF
TRBV27,.,TRBJ2-3,CASSFLAGGPETSTDTQYF
TRBV7-9,.,TRBJ2-7,CASSPREGSSYEQYF
TRBV6-5,once,TRBJ2-1,CASGGTSYNEQFF
TRBV9,few,TRBJ2-7,CASSASGTGTYEQYF
TRBV6-1,once,TRBJ1-1,CAIDNYNTEAFF
TRBV9,.,TRBJ2-1,CASSTYQGPVDNEQFF
TRBV6-1,.,TRBJ2-2,CASRFGGNTGELFF
TRBV27,.,TRBJ2-3,CASSLNPSGVSTDTQYF
TRBV2,.,TRBJ2-7,CASREVLGYEQYF
TRBV11-2,.,TRBJ2-3,CASSLGGSDTQYF
TRBV28,.,TRBJ2-7,CASSLLDYEQYF
TRBV19,.,TRBJ2-1,CASSIGGPNYNEQFF
TRBV6-5,once,TRBJ1-1,CASSYTPGQMNTEAFF
TRBV29-1,.,TRBJ2-2,CSAGGQRFGELFF
TRBV15,.,TRBJ2-1,CATSTPANNEQFF
TRBV11-2,.,TRBJ2-3,CASSLERLRTDTQYF
TRBV4-1,.,TRBJ2-7,CASSQDRLAGEEQYF
TRBV4-1,.,TRBJ1-4,CASSQVRQDEKLFF